This T cell receptor beta chain was identified in a study of blood T cell repertoires in COVID-19. Study overall: Material from acute and convalescent COVID-19 was sourced from the United States, Italy and Spain. From T cells, B-cell-depleted T cells, or PBMCs came the material, which was cDNA or gDNA.

CDR3 size: 15 residues. V lost 3 bases and J lost 1, with 10 bases in between. Germline assignment: CDR1 SGHRS and CDR2 YFSETQ. Enrolled through a virtual design, the participants were between roughly 18 and 90 years of age and came from about two dozen US areas. Assignments of participants to cohorts depended upon their own reported clinical history. Measured with immunoSEQ multiplex PCR; TCRdb has only the in-frame clones, and not every one. The table has about 250,000 clones, about 82% seen once; the top ten hold 9.1%. This rearrangement joins TRBV5-1 to TRBJ2-2, with D perhaps TRBD1 (6 bases). The clonotype originates from a woman aged 45-60 years with acute COVID-19. Sequenced input: PBMCs or T cells enriched from blood (not recorded which). Here the CDR3 reads CASSWLDRNTGELFF. In DNA, the CDR3 is TGCGCCAGCAGCTGGCTGGACAGGAACACCGGGGAGCTGTTTTTT.